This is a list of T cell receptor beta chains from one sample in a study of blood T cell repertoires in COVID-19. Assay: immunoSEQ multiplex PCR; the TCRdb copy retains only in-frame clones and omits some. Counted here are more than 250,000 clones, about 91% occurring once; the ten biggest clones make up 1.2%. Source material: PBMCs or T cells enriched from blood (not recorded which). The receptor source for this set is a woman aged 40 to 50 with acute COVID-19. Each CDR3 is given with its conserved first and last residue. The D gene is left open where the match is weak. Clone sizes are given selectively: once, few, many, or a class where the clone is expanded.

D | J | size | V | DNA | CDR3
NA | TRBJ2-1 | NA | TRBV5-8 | TGTGCCAGCAGGTTTGATCTAGAAGTGGATTTCTTC | CASRFDLEVDFF
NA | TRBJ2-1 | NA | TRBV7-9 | TGTGCCAGCACCCGACCCGCGAGGGATGAGCAGTTCTTC | CASTRPARDEQFF
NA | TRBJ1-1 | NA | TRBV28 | TGTGCCAGCAGTTTTTGGCCACTTGGAGGTGAAGCTTTCTTT | CASSFWPLGGEAFF
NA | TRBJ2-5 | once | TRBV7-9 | TGTGCCACCAGTAAACGGGAGTTAGGGGAGACCCAGTACTTC | CATSKRELGETQYF
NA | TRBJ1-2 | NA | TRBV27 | TGTGCCAGCAGTTTGTCCAGGGGTAACTATGGCTACACCTTC | CASSLSRGNYGYTF
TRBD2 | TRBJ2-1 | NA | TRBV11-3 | TGTGCCAGCAGCCCACGGACTAGCGACAATGAGCAGTTCTTC | CASSPRTSDNEQFF
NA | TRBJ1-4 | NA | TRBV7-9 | TGTGCCAGCAGTCCCCCCGGCGGGATTGAAAAACTGTTTTTT | CASSPPGGIEKLFF
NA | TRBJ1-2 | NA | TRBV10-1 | TGCGCCAGCAGTGAGACCGGGACAAATGGCTACACCTTC | CASSETGTNGYTF
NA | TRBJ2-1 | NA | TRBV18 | TGTGCCAGCTCACCCGGACAGTACAATGAGCAGTTCTTC | CASSPGQYNEQFF
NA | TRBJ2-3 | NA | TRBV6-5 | TGTGCCAGCAATAAACGCGACAGTAGCACAGATACGCAGTATTTT | CASNKRDSSTDTQYF
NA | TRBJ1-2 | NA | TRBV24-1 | TGTGCCACCAGTGATGGTTCATCAGGGGGCTACACCTTC | CATSDGSSGGYTF
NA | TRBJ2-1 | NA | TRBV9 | TGTGCCAGCAGCTCACTGAGAGGATCTACAATTTCGCAGTTCTTC | CASSSLRGSTISQFF
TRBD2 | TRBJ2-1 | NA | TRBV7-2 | TGTGCCAGCAGCCTCCCAAGGGCTAGCGGGAGAGGAGAGCAGTTCTTC | CASSLPRASGRGEQFF
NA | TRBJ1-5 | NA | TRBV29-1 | TGCAGCGTTGAGGGTACGACGGGTCAGCCCCAGCATTTT | CSVEGTTGQPQHF
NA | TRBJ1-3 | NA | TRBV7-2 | TGTGCCAGCAGCTTAAATTCAGTGTCTGGAAACACCATATATTTT | CASSLNSVSGNTIYF
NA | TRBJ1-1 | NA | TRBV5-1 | TGCGCCAGCAGCCCGAAACTAGGGGGGGCGCAGTGGACTGAAGCTTTCTTT | CASSPKLGGAQWTEAFF
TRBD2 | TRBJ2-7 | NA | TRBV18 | TGTGCCAGCTCACCACAGGGACTAGAAGGGGAGCAGTACTTC | CASSPQGLEGEQYF
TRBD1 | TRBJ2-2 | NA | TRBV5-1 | TGCGCCAGCAGCTACCGGACAGGAGTTTTGGTCACCGGGGAGCTGTTTTTT | CASSYRTGVLVTGELFF
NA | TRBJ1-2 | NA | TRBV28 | TGTGCCAGCAGTTTATCGTCCAGGGTCTATGGCTACACTTTC | CASSLSSRVYGYTF
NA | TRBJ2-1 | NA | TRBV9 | TGTGCCAGCAGCGGAGACTACTACAATGAGCAGTTCTTC | CASSGDYYNEQFF
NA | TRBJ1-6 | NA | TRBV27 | TGTGCCAGCAGTTACTGGACAGAAAATTCACCCCTCCACTTT | CASSYWTENSPLHF
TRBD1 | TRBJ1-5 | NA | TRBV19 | TGTGCCAGTTCCGGGACAGGGGGCAATCAGCCCCAGCATTTT | CASSGTGGNQPQHF
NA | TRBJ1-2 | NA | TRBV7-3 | TGTGCCAGCAGCTTGGGAGATGACTATGGCTACACCTTC | CASSLGDDYGYTF
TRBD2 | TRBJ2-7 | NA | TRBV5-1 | TGCGCCAGCAGCTCAGGACTAGCGGTAGCCTACGAGCAGTACTTC | CASSSGLAVAYEQYF
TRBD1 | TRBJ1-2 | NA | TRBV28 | TGTGCCAGCAGCTACCCGGGACAGGGGACCTATGGCTACACCTTC | CASSYPGQGTYGYTF
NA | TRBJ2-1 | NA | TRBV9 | TGTGCCAGCAGCTCACAGGTGTATGAGCAGTTCTTC | CASSSQVYEQFF
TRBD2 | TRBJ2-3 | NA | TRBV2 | TGTGCCAGCAAGTGGTCACCGGGAGGAAGCACAGATACGCAGTATTTT | CASKWSPGGSTDTQYF
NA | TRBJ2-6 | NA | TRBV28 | TGTGCCAGCAGCGAGACAGGGGCCAACGTCCTGACTTTC | CASSETGANVLTF
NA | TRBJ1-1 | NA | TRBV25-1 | TGTGCCAGCAGTGAATGGACCCAACGGGGCACTGAAGCTTTCTTT | CASSEWTQRGTEAFF
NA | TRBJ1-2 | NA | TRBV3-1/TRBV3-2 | TGTGCCAGCAGCCAACGGGGCTACAGGGCGAGTGGCTACACCTTC | CASSQRGYRASGYTF
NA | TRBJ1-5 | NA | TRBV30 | TGTGCCTGGAGTGTGGCAGGGATACGGAATCAGCCCCAGCATTTT | CAWSVAGIRNQPQHF
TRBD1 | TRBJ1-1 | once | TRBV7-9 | TGTGCCAGCAGCTTAGGGATGGGACAGGGTAGCACTGAAGCTTTCTTT | CASSLGMGQGSTEAFF
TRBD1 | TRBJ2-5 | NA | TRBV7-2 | TGTGCCAGCAGCTCGGGACAGCAAGAGACCCAGTACTTC | CASSSGQQETQYF
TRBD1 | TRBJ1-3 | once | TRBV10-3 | TGTGCCATCGGGGGACAGGGGGCTGGAAACACCATATATTTT | CAIGGQGAGNTIYF
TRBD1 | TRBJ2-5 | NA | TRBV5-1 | TGCGCCAGCGCGCCACAGGGGGAAGAGACCCAGTACTTC | CASAPQGEETQYF
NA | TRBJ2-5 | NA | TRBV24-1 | TGTGCCACCATGGGGTCGGGGAATGGCGCAGAGACCCAGTACTTC | CATMGSGNGAETQYF
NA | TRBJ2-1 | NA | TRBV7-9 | TGTGCCAGCAGCAAACCCTCCACTGTCTATGAGCAGTTCTTC | CASSKPSTVYEQFF
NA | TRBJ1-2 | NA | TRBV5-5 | TGTGCCAGCAGCTTGAGTGTGCGCGGCTACACCTTC | CASSLSVRGYTF
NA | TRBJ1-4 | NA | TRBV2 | TGTGCCAGCAGCCGACAAACAACTAATGAAAAACTGTTTTTT | CASSRQTTNEKLFF
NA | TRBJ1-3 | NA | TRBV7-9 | TGTGCCAGCAGCTTTGTCGGGACTGGAAACACCATATATTTT | CASSFVGTGNTIYF
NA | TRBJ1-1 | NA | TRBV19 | TGTGCCAGTAGTATTGACGGAGGGTACACTGAAGCTTTCTTT | CASSIDGGYTEAFF